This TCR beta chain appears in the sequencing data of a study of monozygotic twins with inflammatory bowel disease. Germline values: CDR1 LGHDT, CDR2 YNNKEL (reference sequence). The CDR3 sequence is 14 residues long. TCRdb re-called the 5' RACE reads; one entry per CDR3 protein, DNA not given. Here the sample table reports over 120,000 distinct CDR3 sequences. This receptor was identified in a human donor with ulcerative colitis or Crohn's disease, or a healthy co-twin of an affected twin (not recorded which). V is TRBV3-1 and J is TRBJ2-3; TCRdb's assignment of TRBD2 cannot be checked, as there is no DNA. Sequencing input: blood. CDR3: CASSMTSGTDTQYF.